What follows describes a single T cell receptor beta chain. The data originate from a study of cytomegalovirus exposure and HLA in healthy donors. Primers for the PCR totalled 60 Vbeta and 13 Jbeta. The protocol was immunoSEQ multiplex PCR, while the TCRdb copy is restricted to in-frame clones and leaves out a portion. The sample has about 180,000 clones, roughly four fifths seen once. The sequence derives from a female donor in good health and CMV-seronegative. The sample was PBMCs.

The CDR3 coding sequence is TGTGCCAGTAGTATGGAACGGCCAAGGGGCTATGGCTACACCTTC. Translating gives CASSMERPRGYGYTF. This chain joins TRBV19 and TRBJ1-2, with D possibly TRBD1 on 5 matching bases. Trimming removed 3 bases at V and 4 bases at J, with 15 bases between. This CDR3 is built from 15 residues. Germline CDR1 is LNHDA and CDR2 is SQIVND (reference sequence). Together with reference TRBV19 and TRBJ1-2, the CDR3 gives the full variable domain: DGGITQSPKYLFRKEGQNVTLSCEQNLNHDAMYWYRQDPGQGLRLIYYSQIVNDFQKGDIAEGYSVSREKKESFPLTVTSAQKNPTAFYLCASSMERPRGYGYTFGSGTRLTVV.